Listed below are T cell receptor beta chains from one sample, sequenced in a study of cytotoxic CD8 clonotypes in ibrutinib-treated CLL. Libraries were prepared by immunoSEQ multiplex PCR; TCRdb keeps only in-frame clonotypes and omits some of them. The sample records roughly 150,000 clones, about 70% being singletons. The source material was PBMCs, sampled after 24 months of ibrutinib treatment. Receptors were obtained from a human donor with chronic lymphocytic leukemia. Both conserved end residues are part of each CDR3. The D gene is left open where the match is weak. Rows may omit the clone size; those that give it use once, few, many or a size class.

NA,15,NA,TRBJ2-5,TRBV21-1,TGTGCCAGCAGCAGGACTGTCGGGTGGCAAGAGACCCAGTACTTC,CASSRTVGWQETQYF
NA,15,NA,TRBJ2-3,TRBV7-8,TGTGCCAGCAGCCCGGAGACGGGGTTCGCAGATACGCAGTATTTT,CASSPETGFADTQYF
NA,13,NA,TRBJ2-7,TRBV7-2,TGTGCCAGCAGCCCCCGGTCGGCCTACGAGCAGTACTTC,CASSPRSAYEQYF
NA,16,TRBD1,TRBJ1-1,TRBV9,TGTGCCAGCAGCAGGGAGCCAGGGGGCGCCGGGACTGAAGCTTTCTTT,CASSREPGGAGTEAFF
NA,14,NA,TRBJ2-3,TRBV11-1,TGTGCCAGCAGCCCCCCGGCCCACACAGATACGCAGTATTTT,CASSPPAHTDTQYF
NA,11,NA,TRBJ2-7,TRBV30,TGTGCCTGGAGCGGCAGGGACGAGCAGTACTTC,CAWSGRDEQYF
NA,12,NA,TRBJ2-2,TRBV10-3,TGTGCCATCAGTGAGTCTGGGGGGGAGCTGTTTTTT,CAISESGGELFF
NA,14,NA,TRBJ2-3,TRBV7-2,TGTGCCAGCAGCCCCAGGACCAGCCTGGATACGCAGTATTTT,CASSPRTSLDTQYF
NA,21,NA,TRBJ1-5,TRBV7-3,TGTGCCAGCAGCTTAGTTGCTCCCCCGTTCCCTACAGCGCTGGGGCATCAGCCCCAGCATTTT,CASSLVAPPFPTALGHQPQHF
NA,15,TRBD2,TRBJ2-3,TRBV15,TGTGCCACCAGCAGAGATAGCGGGGCGGGCCGGGGGCAGTATTTT,CATSRDSGAGRGQYF
NA,13,NA,TRBJ2-2,TRBV6-1,TGTGCCAGCACCGGGCAGGGTGCCGGGGAGCTGTTTTTT,CASTGQGAGELFF
NA,16,NA,TRBJ2-3,TRBV28,TGTGCCAGCAGTTTATGGTCGGGTGCCGAAGGAGATACGCAGTATTTT,CASSLWSGAEGDTQYF
NA,14,TRBD2,TRBJ2-1,TRBV9,TGTGCCAGCAGCGCAACCGGGACTAGCCATGAGCAGTTCTTC,CASSATGTSHEQFF
NA,14,NA,TRBJ1-4,TRBV11-2,TGTGCCAGCAGCTTTGGGGCAACTAATGAAAAACTGTTTTTT,CASSFGATNEKLFF
NA,12,NA,TRBJ2-5,TRBV5-3,TGTGCCGCAAGGGGGTCCGGAGAGACCCAGTACTTC,CAARGSGETQYF
few,14,NA,TRBJ2-1,TRBV7-2,TGTGCCAGCAGCTTACCCACACGCCACAATGAGCAGTTCTTC,CASSLPTRHNEQFF
NA,15,TRBD2,TRBJ2-5,TRBV7-2,TGTGCCAGCAACCCAGGGCGGGGGGCCAGGGAGACCCAGTACTTC,CASNPGRGARETQYF
NA,13,NA,TRBJ1-2,TRBV5-6,TGTGCCAGCAGCTGGGCCCGGTCCTATGGCTACACCTTC,CASSWARSYGYTF
NA,15,NA,TRBJ1-1,TRBV5-1,TGCGCCAGCAGCCCGATGACAGGTGGCCTCCCTGAAGCTTTCTTT,CASSPMTGGLPEAFF
NA,16,TRBD1,TRBJ1-4,TRBV7-2,TGTGCCAGCAGCTTAGGGAGACAGGGTTATAATGAAAAACTGTTTTTT,CASSLGRQGYNEKLFF
NA,15,TRBD1,TRBJ2-1,TRBV6-6,TGTGCCAGCAGTTACTCGGGACAGGGCGTCAATGAGCAGTTCTTC,CASSYSGQGVNEQFF
few,10,NA,TRBJ2-2,TRBV28,TGTGCCACAGGGGCCGGGGAGCTGTTTTTT,CATGAGELFF
NA,15,NA,TRBJ2-7,TRBV9,TGTGCCAGCAGCGAGGGAGGGGGCATAAACTACGAGCAGTACTTC,CASSEGGGINYEQYF
NA,14,NA,TRBJ2-3,TRBV6-6,TGTGCCAGCAGTCACCGGGACAACACAGATACGCAGTATTTT,CASSHRDNTDTQYF
NA,11,NA,TRBJ2-1,TRBV28,TGTGCCAGCAGTCCCCGACTCACCCAGTTCTTC,CASSPRLTQFF
NA,13,NA,TRBJ1-6,TRBV11-3,TGTGCCAGCAGCTTGGGTAGTAATTCACCCCTCCACTTT,CASSLGSNSPLHF
once,14,TRBD1,TRBJ2-7,TRBV5-1,TGCGCCAGCAGCGGGGGGACAGGGTGGTACGAGCAGTACTTC,CASSGGTGWYEQYF
NA,13,NA,TRBJ2-1,TRBV9,TGTGCCAGCAGCGTAGGGGACCAAAATGAGCAGTTCTTC,CASSVGDQNEQFF
NA,14,TRBD2,TRBJ2-5,TRBV7-8,TGTGCCAGCAGGCCATCGGGGGGGGCAGAGACCCAGTACTTC,CASRPSGGAETQYF
NA,13,NA,TRBJ1-6,TRBV10-3,TGTGCCATAAACAGGGATCTAAATTCACCCCTCCACTTT,CAINRDLNSPLHF
NA,15,NA,TRBJ2-5,TRBV9,TGTGCCAGCAGCGTTGGTAGCACCCGCCAAGAGACCCAGTACTTC,CASSVGSTRQETQYF
once,12,NA,TRBJ1-5,TRBV19,TGTGCCAGTAGTATGGTCAATCAGCCCCAGCATTTT,CASSMVNQPQHF
NA,11,NA,TRBJ2-7,TRBV28,TGTGCCAGGTCAGGGGCTTGGGAGCAGTACTTC,CARSGAWEQYF
NA,14,TRBD2,TRBJ2-5,TRBV10-1,TGCGCCAGCACGGGGAGGCGGGAGTGGGAGACCCAGTACTTC,CASTGRREWETQYF
NA,15,NA,TRBJ1-5,TRBV5-1,TGCGCCAGCAGCCCCCAGGGCCACCCCAGCCAGCCCCAGCATTTT,CASSPQGHPSQPQHF
NA,17,TRBD2,TRBJ2-1,TRBV5-4,TGTGCCAGCAGCTTGGGTGAGGGACTAGTCAATTACAATGAGCAGTTCTTC,CASSLGEGLVNYNEQFF
NA,17,NA,TRBJ2-5,TRBV7-8,TGTGCCAGCAGCTTAGTGTCCACCCACCCCCACAAAGAGACCCAGTACTTC,CASSLVSTHPHKETQYF
many,11,NA,TRBJ1-4,TRBV7-9,TGTGCCAGCAGCGGGGGGCCCAAACTGTTTTTT,CASSGGPKLFF
NA,15,NA,TRBJ2-3,TRBV11-3,TGTGCCAGCAGCTTTGGGTCGGGAGAGACAGATACGCAGTATTTT,CASSFGSGETDTQYF
NA,13,NA,TRBJ2-5,TRBV5-1,TGCGCCAGCAGGGACGCCCGGGGTGAGACCCAGTACTTC,CASRDARGETQYF
NA,16,NA,TRBJ2-3,TRBV28,TGTGCCAGCAGTCCCCCCCATGGAGCTCCGGGGGTGTCGCAGTATTTT,CASSPPHGAPGVSQYF
once,16,NA,TRBJ1-2,TRBV4-1,TGCGCCAGCAGCCAAGACGGACGGGGACTCTACTATGGCTACACCTTC,CASSQDGRGLYYGYTF
NA,15,NA,TRBJ2-3,TRBV5-5,TGTGCCAGCAGCCTCCGGGGGGCCGGGGGAGATACGCAGTATTTT,CASSLRGAGGDTQYF
NA,16,TRBD1,TRBJ2-7,TRBV4-3,TGCGCCAGCAGCCAAGAGAGGGGGCAGGGGGCCTACGAGCAGTACTTC,CASSQERGQGAYEQYF
few,14,NA,TRBJ1-2,TRBV6-1,TGTGCCAGCAGGGACACGGGGGTAGCCTATGGCTACACCTTC,CASRDTGVAYGYTF
NA,12,TRBD1,TRBJ2-7,TRBV18,TGTGCCAGCTACCAGGACAGGGGCGAGCAGTACTTC,CASYQDRGEQYF
NA,14,TRBD1,TRBJ1-1,TRBV10-3,TGTGCCATTAACAGGGGGCGTACGGACACTGAAGCTTTCTTT,CAINRGRTDTEAFF
once,15,TRBD1,TRBJ2-7,TRBV11-2,TGTGCCAGCAGCTCCCCCGGGACAGGGACCTACGAGCAGTACTTC,CASSSPGTGTYEQYF
NA,14,NA,TRBJ1-5,TRBV19,TGTGCCGGGGGCCTCCTTGGGAGCAATCAGCCCCAGCATTTT,CAGGLLGSNQPQHF
NA,19,TRBD1,TRBJ2-1,TRBV4-2,TGTGCCAGCAGTATCGACCCGGACAGGGGCCGCAACTCCTACAATGAGCAGTTCTTC,CASSIDPDRGRNSYNEQFF
NA,11,NA,TRBJ1-2,TRBV5-8,TGTGCCAGCAGCTTGGTTTATGGCTACACCTTC,CASSLVYGYTF
NA,14,NA,TRBJ2-1,TRBV15,TGTGCCACCAGCAGAGATCGGGCAACCAATGAGCAGTTCTTC,CATSRDRATNEQFF
few,12,NA,TRBJ2-5,TRBV15,TGTGCCACCAGCAGAGATCAAGGGCCCCAGTACTTC,CATSRDQGPQYF